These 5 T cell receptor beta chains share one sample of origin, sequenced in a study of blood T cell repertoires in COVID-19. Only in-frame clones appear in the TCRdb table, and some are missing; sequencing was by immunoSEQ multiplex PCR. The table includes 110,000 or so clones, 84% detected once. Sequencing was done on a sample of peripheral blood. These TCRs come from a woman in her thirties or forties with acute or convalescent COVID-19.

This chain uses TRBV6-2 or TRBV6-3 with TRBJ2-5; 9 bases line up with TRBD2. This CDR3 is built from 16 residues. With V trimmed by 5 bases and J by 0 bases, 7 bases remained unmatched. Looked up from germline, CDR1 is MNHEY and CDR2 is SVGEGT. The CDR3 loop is CASSQRGLADQETQYF. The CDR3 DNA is TGTGCCAGCAGTCAAAGGGGACTAGCCGACCAAGAGACCCAGTACTTC.

The CDR3 DNA reads TGCGCCAGCAGCCAGGGGGGGACAGGGGAAAAACTGTTTTTT. Translated: CASSQGGTGEKLFF. This chain links TRBV4-1 with TRBJ1-4; 9 bases line up with TRBD1. The ends lost 3 bases at V and 8 bases at J; junction bases unmatched: 4. Looked up from germline, CDR1 is MGHRA and CDR2 is YSYEKL. The CDR3 totals 14 residues.

This chain's CDR3 is CASSLLARGLTEAFF. The CDR3 DNA sequence: TGTGCCAGCAGCTTACTAGCCAGGGGGCTGACTGAAGCTTTCTTT. The chain couples TRBV7-3 to TRBJ1-1; 8 bases agree with TRBD1. The CDR3 extends over 15 amino acids. Germline loops: CDR1 SGHTA, CDR2 FQGTGA. V trimming: 2 bases; J trimming: 5 bases; junction bases outside the gene matches: 7.

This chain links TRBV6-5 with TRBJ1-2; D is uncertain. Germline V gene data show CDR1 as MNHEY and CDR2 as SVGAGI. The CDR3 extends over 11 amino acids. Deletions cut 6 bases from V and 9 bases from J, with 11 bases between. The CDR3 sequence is CASRTQWSYTF. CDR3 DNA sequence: TGTGCCAGCAGGACACAGTGGAGCTACACCTTC.

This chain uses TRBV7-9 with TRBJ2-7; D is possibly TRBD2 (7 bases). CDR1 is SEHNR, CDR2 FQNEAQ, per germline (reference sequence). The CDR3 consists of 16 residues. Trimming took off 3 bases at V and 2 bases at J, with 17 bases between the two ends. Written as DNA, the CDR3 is TGTGCCAGCAGCTTCCCGGGGAGGGGGGAAACCTACGAGCAGTACTTC. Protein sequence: CASSFPGRGETYEQYF.